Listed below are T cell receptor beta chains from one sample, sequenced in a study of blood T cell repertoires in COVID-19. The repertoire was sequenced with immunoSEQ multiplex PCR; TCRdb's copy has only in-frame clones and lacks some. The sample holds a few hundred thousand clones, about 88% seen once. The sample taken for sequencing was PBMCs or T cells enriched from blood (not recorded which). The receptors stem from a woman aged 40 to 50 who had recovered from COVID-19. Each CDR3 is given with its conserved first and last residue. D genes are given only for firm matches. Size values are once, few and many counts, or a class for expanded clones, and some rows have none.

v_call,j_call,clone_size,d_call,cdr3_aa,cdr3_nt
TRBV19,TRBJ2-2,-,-,CASSIAGIGELFF,TGTGCCAGTAGTATAGCGGGGATCGGGGAGCTGTTTTTT
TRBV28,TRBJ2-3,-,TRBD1,CASRTGESTDTQYF,TGTGCCAGCAGAACAGGGGAAAGCACAGATACGCAGTATTTT
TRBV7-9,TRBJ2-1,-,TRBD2,CASSSGLAGGQGEQFF,TGTGCCAGCAGTTCGGGACTAGCGGGGGGCCAGGGTGAGCAGTTCTTC
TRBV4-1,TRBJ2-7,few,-,CASSQEAGPYEQYF,TGCGCCAGCAGCCAAGAGGCAGGTCCGTACGAGCAGTACTTC
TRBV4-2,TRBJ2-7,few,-,CASSQETRDGAYEQYF,TGTGCCAGCAGCCAAGAAACGAGAGACGGAGCCTACGAGCAGTACTTC
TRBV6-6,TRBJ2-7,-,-,CASRLHRDSYEQYF,TGTGCCAGCAGACTCCATAGAGATTCCTACGAGCAGTACTTC
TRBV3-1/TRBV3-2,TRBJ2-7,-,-,CASSHGRTYEQYF,TGTGCCAGCAGCCATGGGAGAACCTACGAGCAGTACTTC
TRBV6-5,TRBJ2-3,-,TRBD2,CASNWSGEDTQYF,TGTGCCAGCAATTGGAGCGGGGAGGATACGCAGTATTTT
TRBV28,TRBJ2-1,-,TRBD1,CASSLGQGDNEQFF,TGTGCCAGCAGTTTAGGACAGGGAGACAATGAGCAGTTCTTC
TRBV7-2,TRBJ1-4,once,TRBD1,CASSLVWSGGREKLFF,TGTGCCAGCAGCTTAGTTTGGTCAGGGGGGCGGGAAAAACTGTTTTTT
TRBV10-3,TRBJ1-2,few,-,CAISESFGPQRNYGYTF,TGTGCCATCAGTGAGTCCTTTGGCCCGCAGCGAAACTATGGCTACACCTTC
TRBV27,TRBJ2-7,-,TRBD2,CASGPRWGGYEQYF,TGTGCCAGCGGCCCCCGCTGGGGGGGCTACGAGCAGTACTTC
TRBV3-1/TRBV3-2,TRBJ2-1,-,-,CASSQVGQGRGEQFF,TGTGCCAGCAGCCAAGTCGGGCAGGGGAGGGGTGAGCAGTTCTTC
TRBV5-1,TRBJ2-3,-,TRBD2,CASSLGGLAGATDTQYF,TGCGCCAGCAGCTTGGGTGGACTAGCGGGGGCGACAGATACGCAGTATTTT
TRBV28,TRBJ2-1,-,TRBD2,CASSRTSGRASYNEQFF,TGTGCCAGCAGTAGAACTAGCGGGAGGGCCTCATACAATGAGCAGTTCTTC
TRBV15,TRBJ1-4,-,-,CATSRGLGGPATNEKLFF,TGTGCCACCAGCAGAGGATTGGGCGGGCCTGCAACTAATGAAAAACTGTTTTTT
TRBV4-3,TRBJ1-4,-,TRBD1,CASSQTSPRQGWSEKLFF,TGCGCCAGCAGCCAGACCTCCCCTCGACAGGGATGGAGTGAAAAACTGTTTTTT
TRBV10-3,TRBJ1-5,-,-,CAISEAAEYSNQPQHF,TGTGCCATCAGTGAGGCGGCAGAGTATAGCAATCAGCCCCAGCATTTT
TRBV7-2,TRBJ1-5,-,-,CASSSVGGNQPQHF,TGTGCCAGCAGCTCGGTAGGGGGCAATCAGCCCCAGCATTTT
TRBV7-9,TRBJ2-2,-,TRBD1,CASRTGGGTGELFF,TGTGCCAGCAGAACAGGGGGAGGAACCGGGGAGCTGTTTTTT
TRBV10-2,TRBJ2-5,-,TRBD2,CASRLAGSVETQYF,TGCGCCAGCCGACTAGCGGGGAGCGTGGAGACCCAGTACTTC
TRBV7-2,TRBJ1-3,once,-,CASSFGQGGNTIYF,TGTGCCAGCAGCTTCGGGCAGGGAGGAAACACCATATATTTT
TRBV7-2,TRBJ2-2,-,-,CASSLREAGNTGELFF,TGTGCCAGCAGCCTCCGCGAAGCGGGCAACACCGGGGAGCTGTTTTTT
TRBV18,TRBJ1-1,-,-,CASSPPRAGVRDTEAFF,TGTGCCAGCTCACCACCGCGGGCAGGGGTTAGGGACACTGAAGCTTTCTTT
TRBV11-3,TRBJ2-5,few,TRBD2,CASSPRTSQETQYF,TGTGCCAGCAGCCCTCGGACTAGCCAAGAGACCCAGTACTTC
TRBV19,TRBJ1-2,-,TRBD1,CASTPQGGRYGYTF,TGTGCCAGTACCCCTCAAGGGGGCCGGTATGGCTACACCTTC
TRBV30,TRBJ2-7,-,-,CAWNWAGKYEQYF,TGTGCCTGGAATTGGGCAGGGAAGTACGAGCAGTACTTC